The present T cell receptor beta chain was sequenced within a study of regulatory T cells in long-lasting Graves disease. HTBI primers from iRepertoire and Arm-PCR of CDR3 regions yielded the TCR beta libraries. From the multiplex PCR reads, TCRdb called clonotypes with MiXCR, one entry per CDR3 protein. The sample includes about 420,000 distinct CDR3 sequences, roughly 17% of them seen just once. Findings and caveats of the study: Sampling was limited to peripheral blood rather than thyroid tissue.

Time point here: newly diagnosed GD, antithyroid drugs for less than 3 months. Isolated PBMC RNA provided the starting material for the TCR library. Blood from the periphery, around 9.3 milliliters in all, was drawn into EDTA tubes. V was pared by 4 bases and J by 4 bases, with 7 bases of the junction left unmatched. The CDR3 spans 14 residues. Germline V gene data show CDR1 as MNHNS and CDR2 as SASEGT. Details on this clonotype: Its antigen is currently unknown.

In addition, the sample was reused for a study of T cells in Graves' hyperthyroidism and ophthalmopathy.

The sequences come from peripheral blood mononuclear cells (PBMCs), collected at new diagnosis, from a patient treated with antithyroid drugs. The rearrangement links TRBV6-1 to TRBJ2-7, with 7 bases aligning to TRBD2. The sequence was obtained from a woman in her late teens or twenties with Graves disease. CDR3: CASSAPREGYEQYF. In DNA form, the CDR3 reads TGTGCCAGCAGTGCCCCCAGGGAGGGGTACGAGCAGTACTTC.